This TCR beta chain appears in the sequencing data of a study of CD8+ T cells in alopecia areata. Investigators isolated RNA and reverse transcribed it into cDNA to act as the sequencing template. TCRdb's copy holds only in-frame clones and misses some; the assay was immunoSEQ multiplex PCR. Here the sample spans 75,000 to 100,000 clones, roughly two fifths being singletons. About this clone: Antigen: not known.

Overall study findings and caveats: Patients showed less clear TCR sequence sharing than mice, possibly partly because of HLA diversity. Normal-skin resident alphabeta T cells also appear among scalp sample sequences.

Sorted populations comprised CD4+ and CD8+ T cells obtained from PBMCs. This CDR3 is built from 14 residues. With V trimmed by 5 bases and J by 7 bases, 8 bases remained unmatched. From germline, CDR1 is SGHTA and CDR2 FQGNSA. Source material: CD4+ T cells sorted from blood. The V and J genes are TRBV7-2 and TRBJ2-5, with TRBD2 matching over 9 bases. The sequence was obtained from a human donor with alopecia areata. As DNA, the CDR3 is TGTGCCAGCAGCCCGAGGACTAGCGAAGGGACCCAGTACTTC. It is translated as CASSPRTSEGTQYF.